This T cell receptor beta chain was profiled in a study of radiation and T cells in renal cell carcinoma. The data were produced by immunoSEQ multiplex PCR, yet TCRdb's version contains in-frame clones alone and is incomplete. The sample holds about 170,000 clones, 88% seen once. This clone has just one count. Described time point: blood 4 weeks post-SBRT, at nephrectomy. Treatment: 15 Gy SBRT to primary tumor, nephrectomy 4 weeks later. Clear cell pathology was present in this patient's renal cell carcinoma. This CDR3 is built from 12 residues. Germline loops: CDR1 MNHNS, CDR2 SASEGT. V dropped 5 bases and J dropped 2 bases, with 7 bases sitting between them.

The source was blood, collected from a patient whose treatment included radiotherapy and nephrectomy. The rearrangement uses TRBV6-1 and TRBJ2-7, with D unresolved. The TCR sequence derives from a woman aged 45-65 years with renal cell carcinoma. CDR3 protein: CASSLSAYEQYF. The DNA for the CDR3 is TGTGCCAGCAGTCTCAGTGCCTACGAGCAGTACTTC.